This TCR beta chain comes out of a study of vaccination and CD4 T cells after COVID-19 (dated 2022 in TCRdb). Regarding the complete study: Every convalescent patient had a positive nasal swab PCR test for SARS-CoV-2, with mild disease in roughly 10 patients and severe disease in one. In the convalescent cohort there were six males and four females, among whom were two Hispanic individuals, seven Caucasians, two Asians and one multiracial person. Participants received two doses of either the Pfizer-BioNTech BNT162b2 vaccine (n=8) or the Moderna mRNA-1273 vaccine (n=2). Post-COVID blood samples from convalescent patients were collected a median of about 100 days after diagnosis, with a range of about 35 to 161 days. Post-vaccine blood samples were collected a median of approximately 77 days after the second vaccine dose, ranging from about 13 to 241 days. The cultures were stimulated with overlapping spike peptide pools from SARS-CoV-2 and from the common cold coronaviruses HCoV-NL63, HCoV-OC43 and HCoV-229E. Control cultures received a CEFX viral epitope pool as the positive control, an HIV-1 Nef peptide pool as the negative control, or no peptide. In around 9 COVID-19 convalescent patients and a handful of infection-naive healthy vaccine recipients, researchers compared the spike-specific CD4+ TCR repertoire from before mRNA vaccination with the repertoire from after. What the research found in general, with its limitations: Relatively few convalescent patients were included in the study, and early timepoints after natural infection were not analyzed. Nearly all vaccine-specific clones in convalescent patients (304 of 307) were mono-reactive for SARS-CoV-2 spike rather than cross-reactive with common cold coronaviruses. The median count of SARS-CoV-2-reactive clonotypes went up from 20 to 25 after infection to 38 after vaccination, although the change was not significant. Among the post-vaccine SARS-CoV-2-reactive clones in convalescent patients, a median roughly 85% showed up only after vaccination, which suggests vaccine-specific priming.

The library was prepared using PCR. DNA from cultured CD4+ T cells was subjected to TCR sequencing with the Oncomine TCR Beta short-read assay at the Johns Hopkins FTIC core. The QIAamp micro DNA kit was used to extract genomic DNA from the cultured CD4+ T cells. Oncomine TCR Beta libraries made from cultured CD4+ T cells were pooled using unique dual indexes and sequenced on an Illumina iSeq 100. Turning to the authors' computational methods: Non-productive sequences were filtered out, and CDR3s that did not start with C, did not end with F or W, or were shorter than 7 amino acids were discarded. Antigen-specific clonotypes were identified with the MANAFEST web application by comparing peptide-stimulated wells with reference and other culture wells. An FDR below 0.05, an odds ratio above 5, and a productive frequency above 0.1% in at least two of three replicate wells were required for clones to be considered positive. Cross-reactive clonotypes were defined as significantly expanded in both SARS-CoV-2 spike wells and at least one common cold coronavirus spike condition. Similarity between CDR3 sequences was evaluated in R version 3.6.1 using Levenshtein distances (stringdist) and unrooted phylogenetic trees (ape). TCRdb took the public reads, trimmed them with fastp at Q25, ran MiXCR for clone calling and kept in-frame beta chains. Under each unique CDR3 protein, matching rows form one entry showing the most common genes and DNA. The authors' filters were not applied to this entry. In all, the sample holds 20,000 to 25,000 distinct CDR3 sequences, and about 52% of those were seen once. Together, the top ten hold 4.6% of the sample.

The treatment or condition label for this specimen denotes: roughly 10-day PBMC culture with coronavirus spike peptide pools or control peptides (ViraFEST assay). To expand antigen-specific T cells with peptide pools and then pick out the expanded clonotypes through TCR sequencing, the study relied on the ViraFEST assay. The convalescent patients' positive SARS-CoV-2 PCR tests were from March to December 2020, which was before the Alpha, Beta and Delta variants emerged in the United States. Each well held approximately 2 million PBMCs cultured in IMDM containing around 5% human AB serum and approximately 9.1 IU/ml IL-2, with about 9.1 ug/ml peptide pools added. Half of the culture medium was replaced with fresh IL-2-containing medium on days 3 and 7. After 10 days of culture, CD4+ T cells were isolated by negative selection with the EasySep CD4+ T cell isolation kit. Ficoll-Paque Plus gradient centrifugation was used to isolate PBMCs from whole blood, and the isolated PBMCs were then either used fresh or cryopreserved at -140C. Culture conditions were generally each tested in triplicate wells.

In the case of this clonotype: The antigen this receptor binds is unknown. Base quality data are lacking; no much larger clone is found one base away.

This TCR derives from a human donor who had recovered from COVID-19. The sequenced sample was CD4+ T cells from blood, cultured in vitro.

Here the CDR3 is given as CASDRGPYEQYF. The sequenced DNA is TGTGCCAGCGACAGGGGGCCATACGAGCAGTACTTC. This chain is built from TRBV6-1 and TRBJ2-7; the central 10 bases match TRBD1. From its cysteine to its phenylalanine, the CDR3 spans 12 amino acids. CDR3 DNA is the only sequence kept; it has 36 bases, read in frame from the first base. Compared with germline, V lacks 8 bases and J lacks 4 bases; bases without a gene match: 2. The germline V gene yields MNHNS for CDR1 and SASEGT for CDR2.